A selection of T cell receptor beta chains follows, all from one sample in a study of CD8+ T cells in alopecia areata. TCRdb's table, derived via immunoSEQ multiplex PCR, lists solely in-frame clones and lacks some. The table records 170,000 or so clones, almost 65% of them present only once. The sample here was CD4+ T cells sorted from blood, taken at week 0. These receptors all stem from a human donor with alopecia areata. Both conserved end residues are part of each CDR3. The D gene is left open where the match is weak. Part of the rows lack a size; the others show once, few, many or a class for expanded clones.

J gene,D gene,V gene,clone size,CDR3 protein,CDR3 DNA
TRBJ2-1,TRBD2,TRBV5-4,few,CATTAGTSSYNEQFF,TGTGCCACGACAGCGGGGACTAGCTCCTACAATGAGCAGTTCTTC
TRBJ2-7,.,TRBV13,.,CASSQSTSEQYF,TGTGCCAGCAGCCAATCCACGAGCGAGCAGTACTTC
TRBJ1-5,.,TRBV7-6,.,CASSLGGLQPQHF,TGTGCCAGCAGCCTTGGGGGGCTTCAGCCCCAGCATTTT
TRBJ1-3,.,TRBV9,.,CASSQEHHSGNTIYF,TGTGCCAGCTCCCAGGAACATCACTCTGGAAACACCATATATTTT
TRBJ1-5,.,TRBV7-2,few,CASSLSGRELSNQPQHF,TGTGCCAGCAGCTTATCAGGCAGGGAGTTAAGCAATCAGCCCCAGCATTTT
TRBJ2-7,TRBD1,TRBV10-3,.,CAISEAPGQGSYEQYF,TGTGCCATCAGTGAGGCGCCGGGACAGGGCTCCTACGAGCAGTACTTC
TRBJ2-3,.,TRBV30,.,CAWRTMGRDTQYF,TGTGCCTGGAGGACGATGGGCAGGGATACGCAGTATTTT
TRBJ1-1,.,TRBV30,.,CAWNQGISNTEAFF,TGTGCCTGGAATCAGGGCATCTCGAACACTGAAGCTTTCTTT
TRBJ2-7,.,TRBV29-1,.,CSVVGGHSYEQYF,TGCAGCGTTGTCGGGGGACACTCCTACGAGCAGTACTTC
TRBJ1-1,.,TRBV7-9,.,CASRHQVGAGNTEAFF,TGTGCCAGCAGGCATCAAGTTGGTGCAGGGAACACTGAAGCTTTCTTT
TRBJ2-5,TRBD2,TRBV7-2,few,CASSLAGGQETQYF,TGTGCCAGCAGCCTAGCGGGGGGACAAGAGACCCAGTACTTC
TRBJ2-7,.,TRBV20-1,.,CSAGLYEQYF,TGCAGTGCTGGATTATACGAGCAGTACTTC
TRBJ1-1,.,TRBV11-2,.,CASSLDGFPGTEAFF,TGTGCCAGCAGCTTAGACGGGTTTCCGGGGACTGAAGCTTTCTTT
TRBJ2-6,.,TRBV7-3,.,CASSSGPSSGANVLTF,TGTGCCAGCAGCTCGGGACCCTCCTCTGGGGCCAACGTCCTGACTTTC
TRBJ2-7,TRBD2,TRBV5-1,.,CASSTGTSRGYEQYF,TGCGCCAGCAGCACGGGGACTAGCCGTGGGTACGAGCAGTACTTC
TRBJ2-7,TRBD1,TRBV6-6,.,CASSSTGGFIRDEQYF,TGTGCCAGCAGTTCGACAGGGGGCTTTATTCGTGACGAGCAGTACTTC
TRBJ2-3,.,TRBV10-3,once,CAISEGSFSTDTQYF,TGTGCCATCAGTGAGGGGTCGTTCAGCACAGATACGCAGTATTTT